This T cell receptor (beta chain) was captured in a study of human T cells and chemical hapten exposure. MiXCR, applied by TCRdb to the RACE reads, yields one record per CDR3 protein. The table has 350,000 to 400,000 distinct CDR3 sequences, about 6% seen once; the top ten hold around 5.6%. CDR1 is SGHVS and CDR2 is FNYEAQ in the germline V gene. CDR3 length: 15 amino acids. The V segment lost 10 bases and the J segment 9 bases; nucleotides outside the gene matches: 19. Time point of the sample: patch test 2, 6 weeks after DPC sensitization. Treatment reported: therapeutic diphenylcyclopropenone sensitization with weekly scalp DPC.

V gene TRBV7-6 combines with J gene TRBJ2-3; TRBD2 matches at 7 bases. The source is a woman in her late teens or twenties with alopecia areata. Some clones in this sample may be carry-over from other donors' samples. Sample: whole blood, taken in connection with sensitization to the hapten diphenylcyclopropenone (DPC). This chain's CDR3 is CATSTSVVAMDTQYF. In DNA form, the CDR3 reads TGTGCCACCTCAACTAGCGTAGTAGCCATGGACACGCAGTATTTT.